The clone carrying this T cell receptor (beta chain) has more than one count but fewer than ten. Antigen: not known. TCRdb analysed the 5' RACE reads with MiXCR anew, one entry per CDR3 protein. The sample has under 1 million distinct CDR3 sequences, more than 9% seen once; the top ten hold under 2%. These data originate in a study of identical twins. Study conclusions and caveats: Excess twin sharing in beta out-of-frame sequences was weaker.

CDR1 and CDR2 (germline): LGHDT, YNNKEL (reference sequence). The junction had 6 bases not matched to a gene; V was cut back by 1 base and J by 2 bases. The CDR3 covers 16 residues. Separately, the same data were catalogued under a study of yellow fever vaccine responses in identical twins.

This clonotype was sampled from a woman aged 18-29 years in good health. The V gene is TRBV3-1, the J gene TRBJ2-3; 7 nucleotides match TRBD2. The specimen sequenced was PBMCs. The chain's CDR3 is CASSQGAGTNTDTQYF. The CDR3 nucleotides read TGTGCCAGCAGCCAAGGGGCGGGGACTAACACAGATACGCAGTATTTT.